This T cell receptor beta chain appears in the sequencing data of a study of control samples from healthy donors and cancer patients (TCRdb year 2020). Trimming takes 4 bases from V and 11 bases from J, and the germline ends sit 11 bases apart. CDR1 and CDR2 were assigned from the germline V gene as MNHEY and SVGAGI. From the cysteine up to the phenylalanine, the CDR3 has a length of 11 residues. Left in the record is the CDR3 DNA by itself, 33 bases read in frame from the first base. Details on this clone: The antigen it recognizes is unknown. Qualities for individual bases were not recorded, and no much larger clone is one base off.

The method behind the library was the immunoSEQ multiplex PCR assay. TCRdb obtained this table from immuneACCESS and retained in-frame rearrangements with V and J assigned. These tables miss some clones; where compared with another copy, unresolved V genes account for less than half of the shortfall, and the remainder is unexplained. In this sample the table shows 130,000 to 150,000 clones, 93% of which occur a single time. About 5.8% of the sample rests with the top ten. The specimen sequenced was blood. The clonotype was recovered from a man younger than 35 in good health. Rearrangement joined TRBV6-5 to TRBJ1-1; the D gene is perhaps TRBD1, from 5 matching bases. The CDR3 region reads CASSSGGGAFF. The DNA is TGTGCCAGCAGTTCCGGGGGAGGGGCTTTCTTT.